The 27 T cell receptor beta chains below come from one sample, sequenced in a study of T cell responses to AZD1222 COVID-19 vaccine. Assay: immunoSEQ multiplex PCR; the TCRdb copy retains only in-frame clones and omits some. In the table there are about 120,000 clones, 70% to 90% of which are singletons. The material sequenced was peripheral blood, taken on day 0 of AZD1222 vaccination. All receptors come from an adult in good health.

The rearrangement joins TRBV5-1 to TRBJ2-7, with TRBD1 identical over 9 bases. The ends lost 0 bases at V and 0 bases at J; junction bases unmatched: 4. The V gene's germline CDR1 is SGHRS and CDR2 YFSETQ. The length of the CDR3 is 16 residues. The CDR3 bases are TGCGCCAGCAGCTTGGCTGACAGGGGGAGCTCCTACGAGCAGTACTTC. It yields the protein CASSLADRGSSYEQYF. The full variable domain, rest sourced from reference TRBV5-1 and TRBJ2-7, is KAGVTQTPRYLIKTRGQQVTLSCSPISGHRSVSWYQQTPGQGLQFLFEYFSETQRNKGNFPGRFSGRQFSNSRSEMNVSTLELGDSALYLCASSLADRGSSYEQYFGPGTRLTVT.

The chain recombines TRBV5-6 with TRBJ2-5; D not certain. Per the germline V gene, CDR1 is SGHDT and CDR2 is YYEEEE. The CDR3 has 12 amino acids. V gave up 4 bases and J gave up 0 bases, with 4 bases separating them. The CDR3 nucleotides read TGTGCCAGCAGCCGTTACCAAGAGACCCAGTACTTC. It specifies CASSRYQETQYF.

V usage is TRBV6-1 and J usage is TRBJ1-5; TRBD1 aligns across 7 bases. Looked up from germline, CDR1 is MNHNS and CDR2 is SASEGT. This CDR3 comprises 15 residues. V shed 3 bases, J shed 3 bases, and the junction held 5 bases outside the gene matches. This chain's CDR3 is CASSDITGDNQPQHF. The CDR3, as DNA: TGTGCCAGCAGTGATATAACAGGGGACAATCAGCCCCAGCATTTT.

V and J are TRBV5-6 and TRBJ2-1; 7 bases line up with TRBD1. The CDR3 is 15 residues long. V dropped 0 bases and J dropped 5; count of bases not matched to a gene: 5. Germline V gene lookup returns CDR1 SGHDT and CDR2 YYEEEE. CDR3 region: CASSLARGYNNEQFF. In DNA, the CDR3 is TGTGCCAGCAGCTTGGCCAGGGGGTACAACAATGAGCAGTTCTTC. Looking up the rest from reference TRBV5-6 and TRBJ2-1 gives the full variable domain: DAGVTQSPTHLIKTRGQQVTLRCSPKSGHDTVSWYQQALGQGPQFIFQYYEEEERQRGNFPDRFSGHQFPNYSSELNVNALLLGDSALYLCASSLARGYNNEQFFGPGTRLTVL.

The chain combines TRBV18 with TRBJ1-1; maybe TRBD1 (6 bases). Trimming left V 0 bases short and J 4 bases short, with 9 bases between. The CDR3 is 14 amino acids. From germline, CDR1 is KGHSH and CDR2 LQKENI. The CDR3: CASSPPGGLTEAFF. The CDR3 DNA sequence: TGTGCCAGCTCACCACCGGGGGGGCTCACTGAAGCTTTCTTT.

The chain carries TRBV7-2 and TRBJ2-1; maybe TRBD2 (7 bases). The CDR3 has 15 amino acids. CDR1 and CDR2 (germline): SGHTA, FQGNSA. Trimming cost V 3 bases and J 2 bases, with 11 bases left between them. This CDR3 reads CASSLSGGTYNEQFF. The CDR3 bases are TGTGCCAGCAGCTTGTCGGGGGGCACCTACAATGAGCAGTTCTTC.

The chain employs TRBV24-1 and TRBJ1-5; TRBD1 matches at 9 bases. Trimming removed 3 bases from V and 6 bases from J; junction bases left unmatched: 5. Germline loops: CDR1 KGHDR, CDR2 SFDVKD. The CDR3 length is 15 residues. The CDR3 DNA reads as TGTGCCACCAGTGATCAGGGACAGGGTCCTCAGCCCCAGCATTTT. This translates into CATSDQGQGPQPQHF.

The J gene is TRBJ1-2, the V gene TRBV28; a weak D match, TRBD1 (5 bases). V shed 4 bases and J shed 8 bases, with 20 bases lying between them. In germline, CDR1 is MDHEN, CDR2 SYDVKM. This CDR3 comprises 15 residues. The CDR3 region has the DNA TGTGCCAGCAGTTCGATCAACAACAGGCCGCGAGGCTACACCTTC. It specifies CASSSINNRPRGYTF.

The gene calls are TRBV4-3 and TRBJ1-2, with D maybe TRBD1 (5 bases). This CDR3 has 15 residues. V lost 0 bases, J lost 11 bases, and 19 bases lay in between. CDR1 and CDR2 from the germline V gene are LGHNA and YSLEER. The DNA of the CDR3 is TGCGCCAGCAGCCAAGATCAGGGAGCCCTTCTTCGGTACACCTTC. This encodes CASSQDQGALLRYTF.

The chain employs TRBV18 and TRBJ2-1, with D maybe TRBD2 (6 bases). Trimming took off 3 bases at V and 6 bases at J, with 12 bases between the two ends. Germline loops: CDR1 KGHSH, CDR2 LQKENI. The CDR3 has 14 residues. The CDR3, as DNA: TGTGCCAGCTCACCTCCGACTAGTGGCAATGAGCAGTTCTTC. Protein: CASSPPTSGNEQFF.

The chain combines TRBV11-3 with TRBJ2-3; D remains ambiguous. This CDR3 spans 15 amino acids. Deletions cut 4 bases from V and 8 bases from J, with 19 bases between. Germline V lookup: CDR1 SGHNT, CDR2 YENEEA. CDR3 nucleotide sequence: TGTGCCAGCAGCTCTCGGTCCGCACGACCTGGTACGCAGTATTTT. It is translated as CASSSRSARPGTQYF. Full variable domain (missing parts from reference TRBV11-3 and TRBJ2-3): EAGVVQSPRYKIIEKKQPVAFWCNPISGHNTLYWYLQNLGQGPELLIRYENEEAVDDSQLPKDRFSAERLKGVDSTLKIQPAELGDSAVYLCASSSRSARPGTQYFGPGTRLTVL.

The chain has TRBV5-1 and TRBJ2-7; TRBD1 matches 8 bases. J lost 6 bases, V lost 3 bases, and 8 bases had no gene match. CDR1 and CDR2 from the germline V gene are SGHRS and YFSETQ. This CDR3 contains 14 residues. This chain's CDR3 is CASSYNQGAGEQYF. The DNA for the CDR3 is TGCGCCAGCAGCTACAATCAGGGGGCAGGCGAGCAGTACTTC.

The sample holds a few counts of this clone. The rearrangement uses TRBV18 and TRBJ1-5; D not certain. Per germline, CDR1 KGHSH and CDR2 LQKENI. The CDR3 spans 14 residues. Between the trimmed V and J ends, which lost 4 bases and 1 base, there was a span of 8 bases. CDR3 protein: CASSLWESNQPQHF. CDR3 DNA sequence: TGTGCCAGCTCACTCTGGGAAAGCAATCAGCCCCAGCATTTT.

The chain joins TRBV11-3 to TRBJ2-1; TRBD2 matches at 7 bases. Germline-derived CDR1 and CDR2 are SGHNT and YENEEA. The J segment lost 3 bases and the V segment lost 2 bases, leaving 13 bases of the junction unmatched. This CDR3 comprises 18 residues. The CDR3 region is CASSLWITLAESYNEQFF. The CDR3, as DNA: TGTGCCAGCAGCTTATGGATTACCCTAGCGGAGAGCTACAATGAGCAGTTCTTC.

The V gene is TRBV5-1, the J gene TRBJ2-3; a weak D match, TRBD2 (6 bases). Per germline, CDR1 SGHRS and CDR2 YFSETQ. The CDR3 spans 15 residues. Trimming took off 3 bases at V and 2 bases at J, with 13 bases between the two ends. Here the CDR3 reads CASSSGGENTDTQYF. Here the CDR3 DNA reads TGCGCCAGCAGCTCTGGAGGGGAAAACACAGATACGCAGTATTTT.

This chain links TRBV7-2 with TRBJ1-5; the match to TRBD1 covers 7 bases. V dropped 1 base and J dropped 2; count of bases not matched to a gene: 8. Germline V gene data show CDR1 as SGHTA and CDR2 as FQGNSA. The CDR3 is 17 residues long. CDR3 sequence: CASSLGVGGGGNQPQHF. The CDR3, as DNA: TGTGCCAGCAGCTTAGGTGTTGGAGGGGGCGGCAATCAGCCCCAGCATTTT.

V is TRBV30 and J is TRBJ2-1; D is perhaps TRBD2 (6 bases). V dropped 3 bases and J dropped 5 bases, with 11 bases sitting between them. Germline lookup yields CDR1 GTSNPN and CDR2 SVGIG (reference sequence). The CDR3 has 13 residues. The CDR3 reads CAWSGGRDNEQFF. The CDR3 DNA follows: TGTGCCTGGAGCGGGGGACGAGACAATGAGCAGTTCTTC.

The V and J genes are TRBV5-6 and TRBJ2-3; 8 positions match TRBD2. Germline CDR1 SGHDT, CDR2 YYEEEE. Trimming at V came to 4 bases and at J to 5 bases, leaving 12 bases not matched to a gene. CDR3 length: 16 amino acids. The CDR3 coding sequence is TGTGCCAGCAGCCGAAAAACTAGCGGTTTACGAGATACGCAGTATTTT. Residues: CASSRKTSGLRDTQYF.

The genes are TRBV9 and TRBJ2-1, with a weak D call TRBD2 (5 bases). V was pared by 2 bases and J by 12 bases, with 18 bases between. The germline CDR1 and CDR2 sequences are SGDLS and YYNGEE. The CDR3 consists of 14 residues. CDR3 amino acids: CASSVGESMVAQFF. The CDR3 nucleotides read TGTGCCAGCAGCGTCGGGGAGTCGATGGTCGCGCAGTTCTTC. The whole variable domain, filled in from reference TRBV9 and TRBJ2-1, reads DSGVTQTPKHLITATGQRVTLRCSPRSGDLSVYWYQQSLDQGLQFLIQYYNGEERAKGNILERFSAQQFPDLHSELNLSSLELGDSALYFCASSVGESMVAQFFGPGTRLTVL.

The rearrangement joins TRBV19 to TRBJ1-3; a weak D match, TRBD1 (5 bases). CDR3 length: 15 residues. Trimming pared 7 bases from V and 0 bases from J, leaving 13 bases between. In germline, CDR1 is LNHDA, CDR2 SQIVND (reference sequence). In DNA, the CDR3 is TGTGCCAGTACGGAGGGACCATACTCTGGAAACACCATATATTTT. Amino acids: CASTEGPYSGNTIYF.

CDR3 nucleotide sequence: TGTGCCATCAGCCGCCAAGGAACAACTAATGAAAAACTGTTTTTT. Protein: CAISRQGTTNEKLFF. The chain employs TRBV10-3 and TRBJ1-4, with D uncertain. CDR1 is ENHRY and CDR2 is SYGVKD in the germline V gene. V was cut by 6 bases and J by 0 bases, with 11 bases left in between. This CDR3 comprises 15 residues.

The chain has TRBV19 and TRBJ1-2; TRBD1 is a possible D gene (6 bases). Germline V gives CDR1 LNHDA, CDR2 SQIVND (reference sequence). V was cut by 6 bases and J by 8 bases, with 16 bases left in between. The CDR3 totals 13 residues. Written as DNA, the CDR3 is TGTGCCAGTAGCCTGACAGGAATATGGGGCTACACCTTC. Encoded protein: CASSLTGIWGYTF.

The chain couples TRBV4-1 to TRBJ1-5, with D perhaps matching TRBD1 (6 bases). This CDR3 spans 18 amino acids. The V end was cut by 0 bases, the J end by 3 bases, with 18 bases between. The V gene's germline CDR1 is MGHRA and CDR2 YSYEKL. CDR3: CASSQDLGGDPSNQPQHF. For the CDR3, the DNA is TGCGCCAGCAGCCAAGATCTTGGGGGCGATCCTTCCAATCAGCCCCAGCATTTT.

In this sample, this clone turned up a few times. The chain recombines TRBV5-1 with TRBJ1-4; tentatively, D is TRBD1 (5 bases). CDR3 length equals 18 residues. Germline CDR1 SGHRS, CDR2 YFSETQ. Trimming removed 0 bases at V and 6 bases at J, with 21 bases between. The CDR3 protein is CASSLVLTGGGEDEKLFF. Here the CDR3 DNA reads TGCGCCAGCAGCTTGGTTTTAACAGGCGGGGGGGAAGATGAAAAACTGTTTTTT.

The chain is built from TRBV15 and TRBJ1-5, with D tentatively TRBD1 (5 bases). Germline-derived CDR1 and CDR2 are LNHNV and YYDKDF (reference sequence). Between the trimmed V and J ends, which lost 11 bases and 2 bases, there was a span of 13 bases. This CDR3 has 13 residues. As DNA, the CDR3 is TGTGCCGCAGCCCAGGGAGGCAATCAGCCCCAGCATTTT. This codes for CAAAQGGNQPQHF.

This clone was recorded a few times. The genes are TRBV19 and TRBJ1-4; tentatively, D is TRBD1 (5 bases). This CDR3 region has 13 residues. Germline CDR1 LNHDA, CDR2 SQIVND (reference sequence). V lost 2 bases and J lost 7, with 8 bases in between. For the CDR3, the DNA is TGTGCCAGTAGTATAAGGGGAGTTGAAAAACTGTTTTTT. Protein product: CASSIRGVEKLFF.

V usage is TRBV20-1 and J usage is TRBJ2-5; the D gene is possibly TRBD2 (7 bases). The CDR3 contains 11 residues. Germline V gene sequence: CDR1 DFQATT, CDR2 SNEGSKA (reference sequence). CDR3 DNA sequence: TGCGGAGCCGGGGGGCGAGAGACCCAGTACTTC. Protein product: CGAGGRETQYF.